These T cell receptor beta chains were read from a single sample in a study of early stage breast cancer tumors. The data were produced by immunoSEQ multiplex PCR, yet TCRdb's version contains in-frame clones alone and is incomplete. There are about 48,000 clones in the sample; roughly four fifths occur only once, and more than 1.1% lies in the top ten. Sequenced sample: blood. These receptors were collected from a person between 50 and 60 years old with breast cancer. CDR3s include the opening cysteine and the closing phenylalanine or tryptophan. D genes are given only for firm matches. The listing skips clone size in some rows; elsewhere it reads once, few, many or a size class.

v_gene	j_gene	d_gene	abundance	CDR3nt	CDR3aa
TRBV9	TRBJ2-4	TRBD2	.	TGTGCCAGCAGCGCGTTCCTAGCGGGAGGTGGAAACATTCAGTACTTC	CASSAFLAGGGNIQYF
TRBV2	TRBJ2-3	TRBD2	.	TGTGCCAGCAGGGGGATGGGACTAGCGGCAGATACGCAGTATTTT	CASRGMGLAADTQYF
TRBV15	TRBJ2-2	.	.	TGTGCCACCAGCAGAGTAAGCACCGGGGAGCTGTTTTTT	CATSRVSTGELFF
TRBV29-1	TRBJ1-2	.	.	TGCAGCGTCCAAAAGGGGCGCCACTATGGCTACACCTTC	CSVQKGRHYGYTF
TRBV19	TRBJ2-2	.	.	TGTGCCAGTACCCGACTTGGGGACACCGGGGAGCTGTTTTTT	CASTRLGDTGELFF
TRBV6-5	TRBJ1-2	TRBD1	.	TGTGCCAGCAGTCGAGACAGGGAACCTGTATATGGCTACACCTTC	CASSRDREPVYGYTF
TRBV28	TRBJ1-2	.	.	TGTGCCAGCACCCTGAACCAGGGAAGCTATGGCTACACCTTC	CASTLNQGSYGYTF
TRBV19	TRBJ2-1	TRBD2	.	TGTGCCAGTAGCCCCGCGGGAGGCAGCGAGCAGTTCTTC	CASSPAGGSEQFF
TRBV28	TRBJ1-3	TRBD1	.	TGTGCCAGCAGTTTAGGCCCTTTAGGGACAGCCCAAGCTCCTGGAAACACCATATATTTT	CASSLGPLGTAQAPGNTIYF
TRBV6-5	TRBJ1-5	TRBD1	.	TGTGCCAGCAGCCCCGGACAGGGAGGCAATCAGCCCCAGCATTTT	CASSPGQGGNQPQHF
TRBV10-3	TRBJ2-1	TRBD1	.	TGTGCCATCAGAGCCGGGACAGGGGAATACAATGAGCAGTTCTTC	CAIRAGTGEYNEQFF
TRBV7-2	TRBJ1-4	.	.	TGTGCCAGCAGCGGAGCCGGACTTAATGAAAAACTGTTTTTT	CASSGAGLNEKLFF
TRBV6-5	TRBJ1-2	TRBD1	.	TGTGCCAGCAGTCCCGGGACAGGGGGCGTCGATGGCTACACCTTC	CASSPGTGGVDGYTF
TRBV11-2	TRBJ1-4	.	.	TGTGCCAGCAGCTTAGCCTTGACAGTCGGTGAAAAACTGTTTTTT	CASSLALTVGEKLFF
TRBV6-5	TRBJ1-5	.	.	TGTGCCAGCAGGGGAGAGGGTCGCAATCAGCCCCAGCATTTT	CASRGEGRNQPQHF
TRBV28	TRBJ1-5	.	once	TGTGCCAGCAGTTTAACCAGAGACGACCCCAACGATCAGCCCCAGCATTTT	CASSLTRDDPNDQPQHF
TRBV2	TRBJ1-2	.	.	TGTGCCAGCAGTGAGCAATCTAACTATGGCTACACCTTC	CASSEQSNYGYTF
TRBV7-2	TRBJ2-7	TRBD1	.	TGTGCCAGCAGCCGGACAGGGGGGTCCTACGAGCAGTACTTC	CASSRTGGSYEQYF
TRBV7-9	TRBJ1-5	.	.	TGTGCCAGCGGGGGGTGGGGTCAGCCCCAGCATTTT	CASGGWGQPQHF
TRBV2	TRBJ2-3	.	.	TGTGCCAGCAGCGGGGACGCCTCTAGCACAGATACGCAGTATTTT	CASSGDASSTDTQYF
TRBV18	TRBJ2-6	.	.	TGTGCCAGCTCACCACCAGGGACGGATGACTCTGGGGCCAACGTCCTGACTTTC	CASSPPGTDDSGANVLTF
TRBV5-4	TRBJ1-1	TRBD1	.	TGTGCCAGCAGCTCTCAAGGGGGCAGGGGCACTGAAGCTTTCTTT	CASSSQGGRGTEAFF
TRBV30	TRBJ1-6	.	.	TGTGCCTGGAAGAGGGCAGCCCTGAGCTCCTATAATTCACCCCTCCACTTT	CAWKRAALSSYNSPLHF
TRBV4-1	TRBJ1-6	.	few	TGCGCCAGCAGCCAAGTTGGGGGGGCGCTGCCCATTTCACCCCTCCACTTT	CASSQVGGALPISPLHF
TRBV5-1	TRBJ2-5	TRBD1	once	TGCGCCAGCAACACAGGGGGCGAAGAGACCCAGTACTTC	CASNTGGEETQYF
TRBV10-3	TRBJ1-6	.	.	TGTGCCATCAGTGAATGGGGTCTTGATTCACCCCTCCACTTT	CAISEWGLDSPLHF
TRBV28	TRBJ1-1	.	.	TGTGCCAGCAGCATAGGGGGGAGGACTGAAGCTTTCTTT	CASSIGGRTEAFF
TRBV6-6	TRBJ2-5	TRBD1	.	TGTGCCAGCAGCCTGGACAGGGGGCCAGGGGAGACCCAGTACTTC	CASSLDRGPGETQYF
TRBV18	TRBJ2-5	.	.	TGTGCCAGCTCACCGGCCTTTGGGGAGACCCAGTACTTC	CASSPAFGETQYF
TRBV7-6	TRBJ2-2	TRBD2	.	TGTGCCAGCAGCTTCGAGCCGGGGGGTGGCGGGAGCACCGGGGAGCTGTTTTTT	CASSFEPGGGGSTGELFF
TRBV19	TRBJ2-3	.	few	TGTGCCAGTAGTACGCAGGACAGCGGTATCACAGATACGCAGTATTTT	CASSTQDSGITDTQYF
TRBV6-5	TRBJ1-1	TRBD1	.	TGTGCCAGCAGTTACCCAACCGGGACAGGGGGCACTGAAGCTTTCTTT	CASSYPTGTGGTEAFF
TRBV20-1	TRBJ2-7	TRBD1	.	TGCAGTGCCAGACAGGGGGACGAGCAGTACTTC	CSARQGDEQYF
TRBV18	TRBJ1-1	TRBD1	.	TGTGCCAGCTCACCGTGGACAGGGGGCATCTACACTGAAGCTTTCTTT	CASSPWTGGIYTEAFF
TRBV6-5	TRBJ1-2	TRBD1	few	TGTGCCAGCAGCCTCGACAGGGCCTATGGCTACACCTTC	CASSLDRAYGYTF
TRBV5-5	TRBJ1-3	.	once	TGTGCCAGCAGCGTCACGAACTCTGGAAACACCATATATTTT	CASSVTNSGNTIYF
TRBV9	TRBJ1-2	.	few	TGTGCCAGCAGCGTATATCCGAAGACAGGAAAAGGCTACACCTTC	CASSVYPKTGKGYTF
TRBV4-3	TRBJ2-7	TRBD1	.	TGCGCCAGCAGCCAAGATGCAGGGGGCAATTACGAGCAGTACTTC	CASSQDAGGNYEQYF
TRBV18	TRBJ1-1	.	.	TGTGCCAGCTCACCACCGATAGTATTGAACACTGAAGCTTTCTTT	CASSPPIVLNTEAFF
TRBV28	TRBJ1-5	TRBD1	.	TGTGCCAGCAGTTTATCACCGACCTCCCTGACAGGGTGGGGTAATAACAATCAGCCCCAGCATTTT	CASSLSPTSLTGWGNNNQPQHF
TRBV4-1	TRBJ2-7	TRBD1	.	TGCGCCAGCAGCCAACCGGGACAGGTTCTCTACGAGCAGTACTTC	CASSQPGQVLYEQYF
TRBV19	TRBJ1-2	.	few	TGTGCCAGTAGCGGGCTGGACTATGGCTACACCTTC	CASSGLDYGYTF
TRBV19	TRBJ2-2	.	.	TGTGCCAGCGTTCAGGACACTCCGAACACCGGGGAGCTGTTTTTT	CASVQDTPNTGELFF
TRBV9	TRBJ2-2	.	.	TGTGCCAGCAGCGTAGAAGGGGTCGGGGGGAACACCGGGGAGCTGTTTTTT	CASSVEGVGGNTGELFF
TRBV6-1	TRBJ1-5	TRBD1	.	TGTGCCAGCAGTGGGGGGACAGTGCTTAGCAATCAGCCCCAGCATTTT	CASSGGTVLSNQPQHF
TRBV7-2	TRBJ2-5	.	.	TGTGCCAGCAGCTTCTTGAGGGAGACCCAGTACTTC	CASSFLRETQYF
TRBV9	TRBJ1-3	.	.	TGTGCCAGCAGTAATTCGTGGGATCCTGGAAACACCATATATTTT	CASSNSWDPGNTIYF
TRBV2	TRBJ2-5	.	.	TGTGCCAGCAGTGTGGGGGAGACCCAGTACTTC	CASSVGETQYF
TRBV4-3	TRBJ2-7	.	.	TGCGCCAGCAGCCAGGGGCCGGCCTACGAGCAGTACTTC	CASSQGPAYEQYF
TRBV23-1	TRBJ1-4	.	.	TGCGCCAGCAGCTCTCTTAAGACGCAGCTAAATGAAAAACTGTTTTTT	CASSSLKTQLNEKLFF
TRBV6-1	TRBJ2-5	.	.	TGTGCCAGCAGTGTGGGCTCGGTCTACGGGGAGACCCAGTACTTC	CASSVGSVYGETQYF
TRBV7-9	TRBJ2-3	TRBD1	.	TGTGCCAGCAGCTCGATGACAGGGGGCAGAGATACGCAGTATTTT	CASSSMTGGRDTQYF